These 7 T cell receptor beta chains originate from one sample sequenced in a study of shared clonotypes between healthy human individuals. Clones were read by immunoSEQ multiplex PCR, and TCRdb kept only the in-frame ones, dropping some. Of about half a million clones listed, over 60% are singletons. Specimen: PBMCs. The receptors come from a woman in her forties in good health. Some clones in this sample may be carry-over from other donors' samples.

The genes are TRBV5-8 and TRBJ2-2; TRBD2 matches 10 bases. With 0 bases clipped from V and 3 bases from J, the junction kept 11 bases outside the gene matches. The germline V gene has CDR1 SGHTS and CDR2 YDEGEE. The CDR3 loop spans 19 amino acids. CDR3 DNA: TGTGCCAGCAGCTTGGGCTGGGGTTCTAGCGGGAGCTACACCGGGGAGCTGTTTTTT. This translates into CASSLGWGSSGSYTGELFF.

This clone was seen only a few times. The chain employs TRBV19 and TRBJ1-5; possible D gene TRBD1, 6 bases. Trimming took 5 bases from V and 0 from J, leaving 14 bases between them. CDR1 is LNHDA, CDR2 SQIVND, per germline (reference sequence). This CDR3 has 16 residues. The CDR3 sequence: CASSRGQPNSNQPQHF. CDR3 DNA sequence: TGTGCCAGTAGTCGAGGACAGCCCAATAGCAATCAGCCCCAGCATTTT.

Written as DNA, the CDR3 is TGTGCCAGCAGTGAGGACAGGGGTCTATACAATGAGCAGTTCTTC. It translates to CASSEDRGLYNEQFF. The chain carries TRBV6-1 and TRBJ2-1; 9 nucleotides agree with TRBD1. Germline loops: CDR1 MNHNS, CDR2 SASEGT. The CDR3 sequence is 15 residues long. After removal of 3 bases from V and 4 bases from J, the junction contained 4 bases not matched to a gene.

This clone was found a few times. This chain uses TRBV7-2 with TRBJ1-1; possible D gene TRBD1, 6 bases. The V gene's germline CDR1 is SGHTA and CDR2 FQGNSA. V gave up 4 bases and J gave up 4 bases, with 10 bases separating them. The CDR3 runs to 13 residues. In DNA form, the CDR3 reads TGTGCCAGCAGCTCAAAGGGGGGCACTGAAGCTTTCTTT. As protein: CASSSKGGTEAFF.

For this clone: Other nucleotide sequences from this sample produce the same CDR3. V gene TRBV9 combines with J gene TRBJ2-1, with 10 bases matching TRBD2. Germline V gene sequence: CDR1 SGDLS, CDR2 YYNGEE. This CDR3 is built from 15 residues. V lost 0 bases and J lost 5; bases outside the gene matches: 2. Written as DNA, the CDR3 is TGTGCCAGCAGCGTAGTAGCGGGAGGCCACAATGAGCAGTTCTTC. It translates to CASSVVAGGHNEQFF.

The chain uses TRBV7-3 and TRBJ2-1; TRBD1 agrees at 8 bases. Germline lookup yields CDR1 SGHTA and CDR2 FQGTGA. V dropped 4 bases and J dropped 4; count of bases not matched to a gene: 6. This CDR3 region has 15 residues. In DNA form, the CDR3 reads TGTGCCAGCAGCTCCGACAGGGGACCATACAATGAGCAGTTCTTC. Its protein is CASSSDRGPYNEQFF.

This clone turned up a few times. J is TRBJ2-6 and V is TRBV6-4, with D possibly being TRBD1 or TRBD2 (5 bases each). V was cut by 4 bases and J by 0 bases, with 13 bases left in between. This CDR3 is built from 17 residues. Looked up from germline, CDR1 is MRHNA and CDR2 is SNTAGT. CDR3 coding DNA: TGTGCCAGCAGTGGACCCGGGGCCAGCTCTGGGGCCAACGTCCTGACTTTC. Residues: CASSGPGASSGANVLTF.